The sample holds one count of the clone carrying this T cell receptor (beta chain). Its matching antigen is unknown. J gave up 16 bases and V 5 bases, and 26 bases lay outside the gene matches. CDR3 size: 17 residues. CDR1 is SGHAT and CDR2 is FQDESV in the germline V gene (reference sequence). Starting material of about 480 ng total RNA yielded TCR beta cDNA via a constant-region primer. Each TCR beta library was derived from three nested multiplex PCR rounds that employed slightly modified ARM-PCR. The study ran its first two PCR rounds for around 10 cycles each, using TRBV1-TRBV30 forward primers and a C-beta reverse primer. In TCRdb, the multiplex PCR reads were re-called with MiXCR into one record per CDR3 protein. The sample records under 50,000 distinct CDR3 sequences, about two thirds being singletons. The sample originates from a study of tumor-infiltrating lymphocytes in primary liver carcinoma. Points from the study as a whole: Representation across all five tumor regions was limited to only about 7-24% of top clones.

RNA and DNA were co-extracted from about 19-30 mg of unsorted bulk tissue. Primary liver carcinoma in the patients was surgically resected. HBV chronically infected the treatment-naive patients. The source is a man between 40 and 49 years old with primary liver carcinoma and hepatitis B virus infection. This chain uses TRBV11-1 with TRBJ2-1; 7 bases fit TRBD2. The sample comprised liver tumor tissue from sampling region 5. Regarding subset: tumor region T5, tumor centre. CDR3: CASSLGLSGEVDNERFF. The CDR3 coding sequence is TGTGCCAGCAGCCTGGGACTATCGGGAGAAGTTGACAATGAGCGATTCTTC. Drawing the rest from reference TRBV11-1 and TRBJ2-1, the complete variable domain is EAEVAQSPRYKITEKSQAVAFWCDPISGHATLYWYRQILGQGPELLVQFQDESVVDDSQLPKDRFSAERLKGVDSTLKIQPAELGDSAMYLCASSLGLSGEVDNERFFGPGTRLTVL.